The 14 T cell receptor beta chains below all came from one sample that was sequenced in a study of technical replicates of blood from a handful of donors. Sequencing used immunoSEQ multiplex PCR; TCRdb keeps in-frame clones, though not all of them. The sample consists of 70,000 to 95,000 clones, more than 85% of them appearing once. The sample consisted of T cells isolated from PBMCs. These TCRs come from a human donor in good health. Some clones in this sample may be carry-over from other donors' samples.

The J gene is TRBJ2-7, the V gene TRBV9, with TRBD1 identical over 7 bases. The CDR3 length is 15 residues. The V gene end was trimmed by 3 bases and the J gene end by 2 bases; junction bases not matched to a gene: 8. The germline V gene has CDR1 SGDLS and CDR2 YYNGEE. The CDR3 protein is CASSAQGDLAYEQYF. The CDR3 region has the DNA TGTGCCAGCAGCGCCCAGGGGGATTTGGCCTACGAGCAGTACTTC.

A single count supports this clone. The rearrangement uses TRBV7-2 and TRBJ2-7; D is unresolved. V lost 4 bases and J 4 bases, leaving 8 bases between the germline ends. The length of the CDR3 is 12 residues. The germline CDR1 and CDR2 sequences are SGHTA and FQGNSA. CDR3 in DNA: TGTGCCAGCAGCTATCTTTCTTACGAGCAGTACTTC. Protein product: CASSYLSYEQYF.

The rearrangement joins TRBV10-3 to TRBJ2-1, with D possibly matching TRBD1 (5 bases). Germline CDR1 ENHRY, CDR2 SYGVKD. Trimming pared 6 bases from V and 5 bases from J, leaving 8 bases between. This CDR3 has 12 amino acids. Written as DNA, the CDR3 is TGTGCCATCAGCGGACAAGACAATGAGCAGTTCTTC. Amino acids: CAISGQDNEQFF.

The chain combines TRBV14 with TRBJ2-3; TRBD2 matches at 10 bases. The CDR3 is 17 residues long. V lost 0 bases and J lost 4; bases outside the gene matches: 7. The germline CDR1 and CDR2 sequences are SGHDN and FVKESK. The CDR3 nucleotides read TGTGCCAGCAGCCAAGATAGAGCGGGAGGGCCTGCAGATACGCAGTATTTT. Its protein is CASSQDRAGGPADTQYF. The entire variable domain, with the rest obtained from reference TRBV14 and TRBJ2-3, is as follows: EAGVTQFPSHSVIEKGQTVTLRCDPISGHDNLYWYRRVMGKEIKFLLHFVKESKQDESGMPNNRFLAERTGGTYSTLKVQPAELEDSGVYFCASSQDRAGGPADTQYFGPGTRLTVL.

The chain links TRBV19 to TRBJ1-1, with 8 bases aligning to TRBD1. Germline assignment: CDR1 LNHDA and CDR2 SQIVND (reference sequence). Trimming cost V 3 bases and J 1 base; bases outside gene matches: 4. The CDR3 consists of 15 residues. The CDR3 bases are TGTGCCAGTAGTATCCAGGGGACAGGGAACACTGAAGCTTTCTTT. It is translated as CASSIQGTGNTEAFF.

The genes are TRBV27 and TRBJ2-3, with 10 bases lining up with TRBD2. CDR1 is MNHEY, CDR2 SMNVEV, per germline (reference sequence). Losses at the gene ends were 0 bases for V and 4 bases for J; bases not matched to a gene: 4. CDR3 length: 16 amino acids. DNA for the CDR3: TGTGCCAGCAGTTTATCGATAGCGGGAGGATCAGATACGCAGTATTTT. Protein: CASSLSIAGGSDTQYF.

V and J are TRBV7-9 and TRBJ2-7, with TRBD2 identical over 10 bases. The CDR3 runs 15 residues. CDR1 SEHNR and CDR2 FQNEAQ come from the germline V gene (reference sequence). V shed 1 base and J 4 bases; nucleotides not matched to a gene: 4. CDR3 DNA sequence: TGTGCCAGCAGCTTAGGCGGGACTAGCGTTTACGAGCAGTACTTC. Its translation: CASSLGGTSVYEQYF.

V usage is TRBV28 and J usage is TRBJ2-7; 9 bases align to TRBD2. Per germline, CDR1 MDHEN and CDR2 SYDVKM. The CDR3 extends over 14 amino acids. J was trimmed by 6 bases and V by 6 bases; bases with no gene match: 9. Here the CDR3 reads CASRLRGGRVEQYF. In DNA, the CDR3 is TGTGCCAGCAGGTTGAGAGGCGGGAGGGTCGAGCAGTACTTC. The full variable domain, in which reference TRBV28 and TRBJ2-7 provide the parts outside the CDR3, is DVKVTQSSRYLVKRTGEKVFLECVQDMDHENMFWYRQDPGLGLRLIYFSYDVKMKEKGDIPEGYSVSREKKERFSLILESASTNQTSMYLCASRLRGGRVEQYFGPGTRLTVT.

The V gene is TRBV6-6, the J gene TRBJ1-2; D gene unclear. The CDR3 is 13 amino acids. V was shortened by 2 bases and J by 5 bases, with 9 bases between the two germline ends. Germline CDR1 MNHNY, CDR2 SVGAGI (reference sequence). The CDR3 DNA follows: TGTGCCAGCAGTTACGAGGAAGGATATGGCTACACCTTC. This encodes CASSYEEGYGYTF.

The chain couples TRBV21-1 to TRBJ1-1. TRBV21-1 is described as a pseudogene. The CDR3 is made up of 18 amino acids. CDR3 protein: CASSKAEGRGLSPDKAFF. The CDR3, as DNA: TGTGCCAGCAGCAAAGCCGAGGGGAGGGGTCTTTCCCCAGACAAAGCTTTCTTT.

J is TRBJ2-2 and V is TRBV5-4; no definite D call. The CDR3 covers 15 residues. CDR1 and CDR2 from the germline V gene are SGHNT and YYREEE (reference sequence). Trimming removed 4 bases at V and 0 bases at J, with 10 bases between. CDR3 nucleotide sequence: TGTGCCAGCAGCCAAGAGGCTGCGAACACCGGGGAGCTGTTTTTT. Amino acids: CASSQEAANTGELFF.

V gene TRBV7-3 combines with J gene TRBJ2-1; TRBD2 aligns across 11 bases. CDR1 and CDR2 from the germline V gene are SGHTA and FQGTGA. The V gene end was trimmed by 5 bases and the J gene end by 7 bases; junction bases not matched to a gene: 10. CDR3 length equals 16 residues. CDR3 in DNA: TGTGCCAGCAGCAAACTAGCGGGAGTTTTAAAGAATGAGCAGTTCTTC. This sequence encodes CASSKLAGVLKNEQFF.

This clone has a single count. The V call is TRBV7-2, the J call TRBJ2-2; 8 bases agree with TRBD2. This CDR3 has 17 amino acids. Trimming removed 3 bases from V and 7 bases from J; junction bases left unmatched: 13. CDR1 SGHTA and CDR2 FQGNSA come from the germline V gene. The CDR3: CASSLLPGLGVGGELFF. Here the CDR3 DNA reads TGTGCCAGCAGCTTGCTCCCGGGACTAGGAGTAGGCGGGGAGCTGTTTTTT.

The chain couples TRBV4-2 to TRBJ1-3; 9 bases are a match to TRBD1. The trim removed 1 base at V and 0 bases at J, leaving 13 bases unmatched. The germline CDR1 and CDR2 sequences are LGHNA and YNFKEQ. The CDR3 is 20 residues long. As DNA, the CDR3 is TGTGCCAGCAGCCAAGCCGTCCCGGGACAGGGCCCATTCTCTGGAAACACCATATATTTT. Protein: CASSQAVPGQGPFSGNTIYF.